Included here is one TCR beta chain sequence, with context. Its antigen is currently unknown. These data come from a study of neoadjuvant anti-PD-1 for oral cavity cancer. TCRdb's copy holds only in-frame clones and misses some; the assay was immunoSEQ multiplex PCR. The sample gives 30,000 to 35,000 clones, approximately 87% of which show up once; roughly 3.6% is in the top ten. The CDR3 length is 15 residues. The ends were cut back, 0 bases at V and 8 bases at J, with 15 bases in the middle. Germline-derived CDR1 and CDR2 are SGDLS and YYNGEE. Study-level findings and limits: With three patients per group, TCR findings need larger cohorts.

Specimen: PBMCs, collected before nivolumab (anti-PD-1) treatment. The TCR comes from a person aged 40 to 85 with oral cavity squamous cell carcinoma. The chain combines TRBV9 with TRBJ2-1; D is perhaps TRBD2 (7 bases). CDR3 DNA: TGTGCCAGCAGCGTAGGAGGGGGGGCTGGCGATGAGCAGTTCTTC. This codes for CASSVGGGAGDEQFF. Full variable domain (outside the CDR3, taken from reference TRBV9 and TRBJ2-1): DSGVTQTPKHLITATGQRVTLRCSPRSGDLSVYWYQQSLDQGLQFLIQYYNGEERAKGNILERFSAQQFPDLHSELNLSSLELGDSALYFCASSVGGGAGDEQFFGPGTRLTVL.